The clone carrying this TCR beta chain was seen a handful of times. Its antigen is still unknown. This CDR3 is built from 13 residues. Trimming cost V 1 base and J 6 bases, with 9 bases left between them. Germline loops: CDR1 SNHLY, CDR2 FYNNEI. This sample stems from a study of beta chain features in type 1 diabetes. Isolated RNA was reverse transcribed in full, so expressed TCRB transcripts were sequenced. Repertoires were generated with immunoSEQ multiplex PCR, while TCRdb's copy carries only in-frame clones and drops some. Of more than 95,000 clones in the sample, roughly a sixth were seen once. Study findings and constraints: The study found moderately but significantly shorter TCRB CDR3s in all four CD4+ subsets of Type 1 diabetes patients. In these data, an HLA type influence on TCRB rearrangement remained unresolved.

The chain employs TRBV2 and TRBJ2-5; possible D gene TRBD1, 6 bases. The source material was central memory CD4+ T cells from blood. The clonotype originates from a man between 18 and 35 years old with type 1 diabetes. This chain's CDR3 is CASSEDRVKTQYF. The CDR3, as DNA: TGTGCCAGCAGTGAAGACAGGGTAAAGACCCAGTACTTC.